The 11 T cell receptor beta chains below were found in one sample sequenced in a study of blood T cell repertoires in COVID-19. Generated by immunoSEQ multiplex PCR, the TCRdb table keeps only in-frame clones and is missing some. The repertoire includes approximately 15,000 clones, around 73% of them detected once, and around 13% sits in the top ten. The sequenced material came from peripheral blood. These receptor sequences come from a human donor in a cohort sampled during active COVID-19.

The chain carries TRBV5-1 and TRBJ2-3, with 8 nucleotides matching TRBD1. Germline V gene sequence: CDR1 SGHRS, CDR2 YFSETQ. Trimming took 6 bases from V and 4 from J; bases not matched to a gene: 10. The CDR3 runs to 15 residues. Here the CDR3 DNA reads TGCGCCAGCATGGCCAGGGGGCGAATCCCAGATACGCAGTATTTT. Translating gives CASMARGRIPDTQYF.

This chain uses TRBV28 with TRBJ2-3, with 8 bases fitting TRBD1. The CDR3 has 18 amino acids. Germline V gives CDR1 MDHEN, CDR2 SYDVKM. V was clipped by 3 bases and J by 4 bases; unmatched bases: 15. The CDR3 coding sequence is TGTGCCAGCAGTTTCCTACCGGCGGACAGGGTGGGATCAGATACGCAGTATTTT. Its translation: CASSFLPADRVGSDTQYF.

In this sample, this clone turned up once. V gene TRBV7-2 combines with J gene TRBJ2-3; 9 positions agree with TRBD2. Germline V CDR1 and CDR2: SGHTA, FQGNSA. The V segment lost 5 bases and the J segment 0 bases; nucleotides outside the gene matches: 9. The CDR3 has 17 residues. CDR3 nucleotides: TGTGCCAGCAGCACCAAAGCTACTAGCGGGAGCACAGATACGCAGTATTTT. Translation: CASSTKATSGSTDTQYF.

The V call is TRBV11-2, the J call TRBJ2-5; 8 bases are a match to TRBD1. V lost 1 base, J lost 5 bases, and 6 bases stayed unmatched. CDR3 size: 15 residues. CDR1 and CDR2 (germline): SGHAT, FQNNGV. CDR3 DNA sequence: TGTGCCAGCAGCTTAGCAGGGGGCAGGATGGAGACCCAGTACTTC. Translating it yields CASSLAGGRMETQYF.

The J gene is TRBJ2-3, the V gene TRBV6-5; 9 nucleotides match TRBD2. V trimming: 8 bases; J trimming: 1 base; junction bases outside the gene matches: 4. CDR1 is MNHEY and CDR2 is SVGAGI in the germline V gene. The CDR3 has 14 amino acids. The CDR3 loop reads CASSGGGGTDTQYF. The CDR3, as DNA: TGTGCCAGCTCCGGCGGGGGGGGCACAGATACGCAGTATTTT.

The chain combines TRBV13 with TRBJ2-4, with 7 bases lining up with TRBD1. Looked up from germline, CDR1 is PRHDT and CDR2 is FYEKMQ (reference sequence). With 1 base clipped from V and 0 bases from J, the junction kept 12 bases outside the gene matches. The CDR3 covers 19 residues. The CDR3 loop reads CASSLEGWGTELAKNIQYF. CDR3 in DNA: TGTGCCAGCAGCTTAGAGGGTTGGGGGACAGAGCTAGCCAAAAACATTCAGTACTTC.

CDR3 nucleotides: TGCGCCAGCAGCTTGGACGACCGGGGTTACTACGGTCAGTACTTC. This sequence encodes CASSLDDRGYYGQYF. The gene calls are TRBV5-1 and TRBJ2-7; TRBD2 is a possible D gene (5 bases). The CDR3 is 15 residues long. Trimming cost V 0 bases and J 10 bases, with 20 bases left between them. Germline values: CDR1 SGHRS, CDR2 YFSETQ.

The CDR3 DNA sequence: TGCGCCAGCAGCCAAGACGGCCAGGGGGCACGGTATGAGCAGTTCTTC. It codes for CASSQDGQGARYEQFF. This sequence joins TRBV4-3 and TRBJ2-1, with 8 bases fitting TRBD1. J gave up 8 bases and V 0 bases, and 9 bases lay outside the gene matches. The CDR3 consists of 16 residues. Germline values: CDR1 LGHNA, CDR2 YSLEER.

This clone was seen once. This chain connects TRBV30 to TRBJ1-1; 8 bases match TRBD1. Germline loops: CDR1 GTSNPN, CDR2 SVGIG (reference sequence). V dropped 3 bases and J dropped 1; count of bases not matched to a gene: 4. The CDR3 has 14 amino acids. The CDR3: CAWSRGQENTEAFF. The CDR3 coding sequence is TGTGCCTGGAGCCGGGGACAGGAGAACACTGAAGCTTTCTTT.

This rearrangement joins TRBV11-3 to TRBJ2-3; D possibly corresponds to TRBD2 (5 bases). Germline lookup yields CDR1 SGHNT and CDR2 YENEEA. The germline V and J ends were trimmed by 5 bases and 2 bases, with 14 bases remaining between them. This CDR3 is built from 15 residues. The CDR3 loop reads CASSPLSGDTDTQYF. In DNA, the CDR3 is TGTGCCAGCAGCCCCCTCAGCGGTGACACAGATACGCAGTATTTT.

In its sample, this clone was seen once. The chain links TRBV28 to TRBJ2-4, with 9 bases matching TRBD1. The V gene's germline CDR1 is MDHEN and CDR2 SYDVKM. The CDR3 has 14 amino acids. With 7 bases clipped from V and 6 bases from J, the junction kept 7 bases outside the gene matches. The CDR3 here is CASNTGGGGNIQYF. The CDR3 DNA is TGTGCCAGCAATACAGGGGGCGGGGGAAACATTCAGTACTTC.